The 9 T cell receptor beta chains listed next were all sequenced from one sample in a study of Graves' ophthalmopathy and Graves' hyperthyroidism. RNA transcripts yielded amplified TCR beta CDR3 regions. An initial RT-PCR round employing HTBI primers preceded a second-round multiplex PCR. TCRdb processed the multiplex PCR reads anew with MiXCR; each CDR3 protein has one entry. The sample consists of over a million distinct CDR3 sequences, roughly 35% of them appearing once. Material for sequencing was peripheral blood or thyroid tissue (not recorded which). These receptor sequences come from an adult man with Graves' hyperthyroidism.

With regard to this clonotype: A much larger clone sits a single nucleotide away, making a read error possible. This chain joins TRBV19 and TRBJ2-7; no clear D. V shed 9 bases and J shed 0 bases, with 15 bases lying between them. The CDR3 runs 14 residues. Germline V gene lookup returns CDR1 LNHDA and CDR2 SQIVND (reference sequence). The CDR3 DNA is TGTGCCAGAAGTGGCGGCAGACTCTCCTACGAGCAGTACTTC. It encodes CARSGGRLSYEQYF.

V and J are TRBV28 and TRBJ1-6; 7 positions match TRBD1. This CDR3 region has 18 residues. V shed 5 bases, J shed 5 bases, and the junction held 15 bases outside the gene matches. Germline V CDR1 and CDR2: MDHEN, SYDVKM. The CDR3 spells CASSARRDRLYHNSPLHF. CDR3 DNA sequence: TGTGCCAGCAGTGCCCGCCGGGACAGACTCTATCATAATTCACCCCTCCACTTT.

The chain joins TRBV14 to TRBJ2-7; D is perhaps TRBD2 (6 bases). V was cut by 1 base and J by 3 bases, with 10 bases left in between. The CDR3 covers 14 residues. Germline CDR1 SGHDN, CDR2 FVKESK. Here the CDR3 DNA reads TGTGCCAGCAGCCAAGCGGGACTCCGCTACGAGCAGTACTTC. Amino acids: CASSQAGLRYEQYF.

This clonotype was counted a single time. A read error may explain this, as a much larger clone is one base away. The chain is built from TRBV4-3 and TRBJ1-4, with D uncertain. The CDR3 has 11 residues. CDR1 is LGHNA and CDR2 is YSLEER in the germline V gene. The DNA of the CDR3 is TGCTCCAGCAGCCAAGGTAGAAAACTGTTTTTT. Encoded protein: CSSSQGRKLFF.

This clonotype was detected many times. CDR3 loop: CASSPPGQGIGGANVLTF. The DNA for the CDR3 is TGTGCCAGCAGTCCGCCGGGACAGGGGATAGGTGGGGCCAACGTCCTGACTTTC. The V gene is TRBV12-3 or TRBV12-4, the J gene TRBJ2-6; the match to TRBD1 covers 10 bases. The CDR3 consists of 18 residues. The trim removed 5 bases at V and 3 bases at J, leaving 10 bases unmatched.

This clonotype was counted only a few times. The rearrangement uses TRBV9 and TRBJ2-5, with D uncertain. Germline CDR1 SGDLS, CDR2 YYNGEE. The CDR3 consists of 10 residues. V was clipped by 7 bases and J by 12 bases, with 13 bases between them. The CDR3 protein is CASGVASEYF. The CDR3 region has the DNA TGTGCCAGCGGAGTGGCCTCAGAGTACTTC.

The chain couples TRBV6-5 to TRBJ1-5; a weak D match, TRBD1 (5 bases). Looked up from germline, CDR1 is MNHEY and CDR2 is SVGAGI. The CDR3 sequence is 11 residues long. The CDR3 reads CATGFNQPQHF. In DNA, the CDR3 is TGTGCTACAGGTTTCAATCAGCCCCAGCATTTT.

This clonotype showed up just once. As DNA, the CDR3 is TGTGCCAGCAGCCGACTGTCGCGGGAAAAGGAGACCCAGTACTTC. Its translation is CASSRLSREKETQYF. The genes are TRBV9 and TRBJ2-5; possible D gene TRBD2, 6 bases. The CDR3 runs to 15 residues. Germline CDR1 reads SGDLS; CDR2 reads YYNGEE. Trimming stripped 4 bases from V and 5 bases from J, with 18 bases between.

This clonotype appeared many times. This chain joins TRBV5-4 and TRBJ2-5; D is uncertain. CDR1 is SGHNT and CDR2 is YYREEE in the germline V gene (reference sequence). CDR3 length: 14 residues. V shed 0 bases and J shed 5 bases, with 11 bases lying between them. For the CDR3, the DNA is TGTGCCAGCAGCTTGGGGGGTCGGGCGGAGACCCAGTACTTC. Amino acid sequence: CASSLGGRAETQYF.